The rows below give T cell receptor beta chains drawn from one sample of a study of T cells in Graves' hyperthyroidism and ophthalmopathy. TCRdb itself ran the multiplex PCR reads through MiXCR, one entry per CDR3 protein. The sample holds more than 350,000 distinct CDR3 sequences; under 15% are singletons and the top ten take approximately 30%. The sample consisted of blood. These TCRs come from a woman aged 25 to 39 with Graves' hyperthyroidism. The CDR3 runs from the conserved cysteine through the conserved F or W. D genes are given only for firm matches. Size tells how often a clone was seen (once, few, many) or the class of an expanded clone, and some rows leave it out.

clone size,D gene,V gene,J gene,CDR3 DNA,CDR3 protein
many,.,TRBV2,TRBJ1-1,TGTGCCAGCAGTATTACAGTATTAGCTTTCTTT,CASSITVLAFF
many,.,TRBV15,TRBJ2-5,TGTGCCACCAGCACACAGGGTAATCAAGAGACCCAGTACTTC,CATSTQGNQETQYF
many,TRBD2,TRBV5-1,TRBJ2-7,TGCGCCAGCAGCTCGAGCGGGATAGGATCCTACGAGCAGTACTTC,CASSSSGIGSYEQYF
.,TRBD2,TRBV20-1,TRBJ2-1,TGCAGTGCTGGGGGACTAAGCTCCTACAATGAGCAGTTCTTC,CSAGGLSSYNEQFF
many,.,TRBV2,TRBJ1-1,TGTGCCAGCAGAACCGGGACAGAAGCTTTCTTT,CASRTGTEAFF
.,.,TRBV20-1,TRBJ2-3,TGCAGTGCTAGACGCGGAGCGGCTAGCACAGATACGCAGTATTTT,CSARRGAASTDTQYF
many,.,TRBV7-6,TRBJ2-5,TGTGCCAGCAGCCCCCCCATAGGGGTCGGGGAGACCCAGTACTTC,CASSPPIGVGETQYF
.,.,TRBV7-2,TRBJ1-4,TGTGCCAGCAGCTTAGAGGGGCGGGGTGAAAAACTGTTTTTT,CASSLEGRGEKLFF
few,TRBD2,TRBV28,TRBJ2-3,TGTGCCAGCAGTTTTCGCGGGAGCCTCACAGATACGCAGTATTTT,CASSFRGSLTDTQYF
many,.,TRBV6-1,TRBJ1-5,TGTGCCAGCAGTGATCGGAGCCCCTATAGCAATCAGCCCCAGCATTTT,CASSDRSPYSNQPQHF
many,.,TRBV28,TRBJ2-7,TGTGCCAGCACTGAACGGGGACTCTCCTACGAGCAGTACTTC,CASTERGLSYEQYF
few,.,TRBV13,TRBJ2-5,TGTGCCAGCAGCTTGGCACAGTCAGAGACCCAGTACTTC,CASSLAQSETQYF
many,.,TRBV20-1,TRBJ2-7,TGCAGTGCTAGACTAACTCAGGGACGCGAGCAGTACTTC,CSARLTQGREQYF
many,.,TRBV3-1,TRBJ1-1,TGTGCCAGCAGCCCCCTGGGTCGGGCTGAAGCTTTCTTT,CASSPLGRAEAFF
many,.,TRBV12-3/TRBV12-4,TRBJ1-3,TGTGCCAGCACCCCGGCCGGGGGAAACACCATATATTTT,CASTPAGGNTIYF
many,TRBD2,TRBV6-2/TRBV6-3,TRBJ2-5,TGTGCCAGCAGTCGCCCCGACGGGGGGGGGACCCAGTACTTC,CASSRPDGGGTQYF
few,.,TRBV19,TRBJ2-2,TGTGCCAGTAGTGCTTACCTGGGCGGGACCGGGGAGCTGTTTTTT,CASSAYLGGTGELFF
many,.,TRBV20-1,TRBJ2-2,TGCAGTGCTACCCGGCCCGGGGATTTCACCGGGGAGCTGTTTTTT,CSATRPGDFTGELFF
.,.,TRBV4-1,TRBJ1-2,TGCGCCAGCAGCCAAGCACGCCAGGCTAACCCCTACACCTTC,CASSQARQANPYTF
few,.,TRBV2,TRBJ1-6,TGTGCCAGCAGTTCAATCCCCACAGGAGATAATTCACCCCTCCACTTT,CASSSIPTGDNSPLHF
once,.,TRBV6-5,TRBJ1-5,TGTGCCAGCAGTTACACCTGGACCGGGACCAATCAGCCCCAGCATTTT,CASSYTWTGTNQPQHF
many,.,TRBV5-1,TRBJ2-7,TGCGCCAGCCGCAGGGGCTACGAGCAGTACTTC,CASRRGYEQYF
.,.,TRBV30,TRBJ2-7,TGTGCCTGGAGTGTACCCACATTAAATACCGAGCAGTACTTC,CAWSVPTLNTEQYF
few,TRBD1,TRBV19,TRBJ2-2,TGTGCCAGTAGTATAGAAGGCACAGGGGGTCGAAACACCGGGGAGCTGTTTTTT,CASSIEGTGGRNTGELFF